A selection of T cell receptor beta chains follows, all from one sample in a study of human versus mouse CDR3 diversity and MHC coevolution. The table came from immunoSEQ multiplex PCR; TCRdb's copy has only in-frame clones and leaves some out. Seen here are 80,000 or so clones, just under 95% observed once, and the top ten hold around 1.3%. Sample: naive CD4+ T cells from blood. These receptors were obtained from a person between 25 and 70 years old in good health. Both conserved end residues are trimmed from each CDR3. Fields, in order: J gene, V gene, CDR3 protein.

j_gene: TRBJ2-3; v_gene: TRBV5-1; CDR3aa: ASSLGTTITDTQY
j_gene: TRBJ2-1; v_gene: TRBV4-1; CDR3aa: ASSQGAVFSYDEQF
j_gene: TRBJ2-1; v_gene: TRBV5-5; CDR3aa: ASSLWRYNEQF
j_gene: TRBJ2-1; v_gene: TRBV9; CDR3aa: ASSVETGKAPYNEQF
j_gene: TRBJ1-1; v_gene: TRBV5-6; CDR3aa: ASSLYGRTNTEAF
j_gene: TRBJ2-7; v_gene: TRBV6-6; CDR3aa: ASSYSTRDYEQY
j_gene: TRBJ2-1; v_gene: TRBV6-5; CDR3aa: ASSSRTSGSYNEQF
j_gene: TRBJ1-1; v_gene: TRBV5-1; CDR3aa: ASSGDSYTEAF
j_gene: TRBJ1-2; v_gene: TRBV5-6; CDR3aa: ASSPGRAYGYT
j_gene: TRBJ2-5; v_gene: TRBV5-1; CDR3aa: ASSLAGTGYGETQY
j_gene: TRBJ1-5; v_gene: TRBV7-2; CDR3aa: ASSPRQGGGNQPQH
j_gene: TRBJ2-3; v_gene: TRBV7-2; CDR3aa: ASSLGTGGRVRTQY
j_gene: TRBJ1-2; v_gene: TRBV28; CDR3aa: ASSPGGGYT
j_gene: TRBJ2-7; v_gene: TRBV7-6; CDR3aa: ASSLQGYEQY
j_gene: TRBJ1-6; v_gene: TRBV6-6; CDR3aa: ASIQGAADSPLH
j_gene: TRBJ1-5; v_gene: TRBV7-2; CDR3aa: ASSPGTGGQPQH